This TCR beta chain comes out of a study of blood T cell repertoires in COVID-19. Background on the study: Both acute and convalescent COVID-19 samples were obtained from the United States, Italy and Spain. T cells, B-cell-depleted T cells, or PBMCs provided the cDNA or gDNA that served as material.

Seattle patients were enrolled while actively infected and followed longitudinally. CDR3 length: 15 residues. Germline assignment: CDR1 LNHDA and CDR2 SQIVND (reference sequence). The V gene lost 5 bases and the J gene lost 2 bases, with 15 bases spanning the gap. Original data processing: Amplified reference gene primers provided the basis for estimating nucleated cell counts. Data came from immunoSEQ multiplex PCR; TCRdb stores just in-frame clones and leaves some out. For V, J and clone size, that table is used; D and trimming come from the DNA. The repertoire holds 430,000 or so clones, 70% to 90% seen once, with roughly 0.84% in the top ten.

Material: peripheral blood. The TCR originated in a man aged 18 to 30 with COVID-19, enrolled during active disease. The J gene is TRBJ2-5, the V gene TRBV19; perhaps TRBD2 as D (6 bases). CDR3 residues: CASSRGLSEQETQYF. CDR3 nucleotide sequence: TGTGCCAGTAGTCGGGGGTTGTCCGAGCAAGAGACCCAGTACTTC.